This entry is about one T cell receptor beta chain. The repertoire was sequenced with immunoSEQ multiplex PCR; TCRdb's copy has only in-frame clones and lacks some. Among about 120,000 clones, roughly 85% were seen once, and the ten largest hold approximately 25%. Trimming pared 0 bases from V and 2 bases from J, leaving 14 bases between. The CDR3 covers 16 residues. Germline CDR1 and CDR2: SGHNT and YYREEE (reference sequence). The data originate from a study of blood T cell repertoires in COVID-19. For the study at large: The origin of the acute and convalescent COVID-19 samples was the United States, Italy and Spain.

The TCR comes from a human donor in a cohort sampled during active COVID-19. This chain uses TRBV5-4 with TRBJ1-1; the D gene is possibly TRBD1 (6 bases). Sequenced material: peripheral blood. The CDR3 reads CASSLASGGPNTEAFF. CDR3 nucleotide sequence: TGTGCCAGCAGCTTGGCCTCGGGGGGCCCTAACACTGAAGCTTTCTTT.